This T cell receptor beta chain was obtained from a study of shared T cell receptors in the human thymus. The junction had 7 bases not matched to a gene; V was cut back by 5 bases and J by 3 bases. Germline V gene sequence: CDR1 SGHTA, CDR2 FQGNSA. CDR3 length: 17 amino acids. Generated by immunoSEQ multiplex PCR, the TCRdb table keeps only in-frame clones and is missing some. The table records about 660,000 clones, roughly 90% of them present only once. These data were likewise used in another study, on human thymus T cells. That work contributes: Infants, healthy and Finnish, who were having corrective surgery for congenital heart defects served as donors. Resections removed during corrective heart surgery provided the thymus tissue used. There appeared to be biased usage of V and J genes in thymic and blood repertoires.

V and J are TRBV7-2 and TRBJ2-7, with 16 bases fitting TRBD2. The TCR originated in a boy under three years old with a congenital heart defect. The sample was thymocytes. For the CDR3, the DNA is TGTGCCAGCAGCCCAACGGGACTAGCGGGAGGGGGCTACGAGCAGTACTTC. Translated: CASSPTGLAGGGYEQYF.